The sequence of this T cell receptor (beta chain) was determined in a study of sequential checkpoint blockade in melanoma. Study at large: Maintenance nivolumab came after either treatment sequence.

Clones were read by immunoSEQ multiplex PCR, and TCRdb kept only the in-frame ones, dropping some. This table has tens of thousands of clones, about 88% appearing once. The treatment: randomized to nivolumab then ipilimumab (arm A) or the reverse (arm B). None of the patients previously received DNA-damaging chemotherapy. Live CD3+CD8+ CD19− CD56− cells were sorted from PBMCs. Specimen: CD8+ T cells sorted from blood (inferred from file names), collected from a patient given nivolumab and ipilimumab in sequence. The receptor was derived from a human donor with melanoma.

The CDR3: CASSLGGTSGYEQYF. In DNA, the CDR3 is TGTGCCAGCAGCTTAGGTGGGACTAGCGGCTACGAGCAGTACTTC. The chain joins TRBV11-1 to TRBJ2-7; 11 nucleotides match TRBD2. The CDR3 spans 15 residues. CDR1 is SGHAT and CDR2 is FQDESV in the germline V gene (reference sequence). V lost 1 base to trimming and J lost 3 bases; unmatched junction nucleotides: 2.